This TCR beta chain was captured in a study of T-cell memory formation after mild COVID-19. Overall study results and limits: Within pre-infection memory, some responding clones were found, suggesting cross-reactive memory joined.

CDR3 size: 14 residues. Germline values: CDR1 SGHTA, CDR2 FQGTGA. Trimming pared 5 bases from V and 4 bases from J, leaving 13 bases between. Concerning this clonotype: The antigen remains unidentified.

TCRdb analysed the 5' RACE reads with MiXCR anew, one entry per CDR3 protein. The sample contains 450,000 to 650,000 distinct CDR3 sequences, about 20% of which appear only once. The J gene is TRBJ2-3, the V gene TRBV7-3; the D is unclear. The sample consisted of PBMCs or a T cell subset sorted from them (not recorded which). The receptor was derived from an adult woman who had mild COVID-19 (a few samples of this study predate the infection). Cell type and time point are not known. For the CDR3, the DNA is TGTGCCAGCAGCATCGGGTCTGGGGCAGATACGCAGTATTTT. It encodes CASSIGSGADTQYF.